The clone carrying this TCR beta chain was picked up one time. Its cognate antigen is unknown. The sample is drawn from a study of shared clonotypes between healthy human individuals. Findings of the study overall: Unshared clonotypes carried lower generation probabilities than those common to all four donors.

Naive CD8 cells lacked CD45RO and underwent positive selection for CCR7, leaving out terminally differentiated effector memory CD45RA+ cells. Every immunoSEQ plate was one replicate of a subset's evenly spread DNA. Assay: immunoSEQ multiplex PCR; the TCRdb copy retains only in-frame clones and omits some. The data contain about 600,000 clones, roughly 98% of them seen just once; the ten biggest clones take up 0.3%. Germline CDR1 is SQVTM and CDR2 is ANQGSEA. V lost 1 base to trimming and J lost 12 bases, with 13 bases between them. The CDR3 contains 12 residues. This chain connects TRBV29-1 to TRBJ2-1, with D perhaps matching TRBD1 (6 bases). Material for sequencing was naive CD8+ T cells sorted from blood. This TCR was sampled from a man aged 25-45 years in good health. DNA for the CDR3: TGCAGCGTTGAAGGGGGGCGGTGGTCGCAGTTCTTC. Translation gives CSVEGGRWSQFF.